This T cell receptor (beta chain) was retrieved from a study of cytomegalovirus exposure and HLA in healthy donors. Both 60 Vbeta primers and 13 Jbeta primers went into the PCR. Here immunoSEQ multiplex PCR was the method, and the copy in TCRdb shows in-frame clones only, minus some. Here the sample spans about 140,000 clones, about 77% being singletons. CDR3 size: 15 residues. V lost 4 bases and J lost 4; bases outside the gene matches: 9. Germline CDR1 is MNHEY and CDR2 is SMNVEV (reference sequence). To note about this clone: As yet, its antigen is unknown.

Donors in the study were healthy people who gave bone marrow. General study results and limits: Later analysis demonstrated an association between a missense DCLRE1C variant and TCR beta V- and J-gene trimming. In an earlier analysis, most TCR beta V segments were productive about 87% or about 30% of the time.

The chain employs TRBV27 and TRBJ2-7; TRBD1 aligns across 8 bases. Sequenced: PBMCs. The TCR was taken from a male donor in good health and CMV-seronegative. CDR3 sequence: CASSSRTGNVYEQYF. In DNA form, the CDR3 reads TGTGCCAGCAGTTCCCGGACAGGGAACGTTTACGAGCAGTACTTC.